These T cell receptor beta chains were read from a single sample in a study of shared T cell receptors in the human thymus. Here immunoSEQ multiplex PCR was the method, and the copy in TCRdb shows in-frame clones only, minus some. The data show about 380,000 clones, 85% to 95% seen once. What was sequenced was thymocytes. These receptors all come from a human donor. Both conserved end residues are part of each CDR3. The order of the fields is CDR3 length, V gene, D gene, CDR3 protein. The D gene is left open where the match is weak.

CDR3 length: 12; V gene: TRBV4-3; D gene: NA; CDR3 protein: CASSARGTEAFF
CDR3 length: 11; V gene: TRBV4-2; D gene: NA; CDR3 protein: CASTDGDTIYF
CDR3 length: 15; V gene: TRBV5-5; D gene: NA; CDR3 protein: CASSLDPGPGNTIYF
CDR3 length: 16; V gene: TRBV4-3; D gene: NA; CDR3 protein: CASSQGPFGFPYEQYF
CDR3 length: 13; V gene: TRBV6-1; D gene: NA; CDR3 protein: CASSEQFQETQYF
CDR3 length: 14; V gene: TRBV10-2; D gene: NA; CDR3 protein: CASSEDRANYGYTF
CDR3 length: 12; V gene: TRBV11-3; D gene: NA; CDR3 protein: CASRGRGTEAFF
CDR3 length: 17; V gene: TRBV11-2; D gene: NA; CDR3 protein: CASSLVRGPFSYNEQFF
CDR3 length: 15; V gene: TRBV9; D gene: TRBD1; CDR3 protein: CASSPRQGFTYEQYF
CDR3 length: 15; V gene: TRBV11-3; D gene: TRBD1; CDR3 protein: CASSLGDRGAHEQYF
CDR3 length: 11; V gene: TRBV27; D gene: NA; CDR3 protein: CASSFRGTQYF
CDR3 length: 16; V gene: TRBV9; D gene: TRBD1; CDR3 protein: CASSGQQGWAKNIQYF
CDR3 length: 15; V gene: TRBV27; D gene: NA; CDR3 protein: CASSPGWERAYEQYF
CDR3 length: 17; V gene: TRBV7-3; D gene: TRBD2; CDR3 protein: CASSPQWASGRIDEQFF
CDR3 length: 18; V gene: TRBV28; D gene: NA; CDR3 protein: CASSLKRRRQMGNQPQHF
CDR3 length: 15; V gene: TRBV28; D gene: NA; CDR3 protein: CASSLPRQGGYEQYF
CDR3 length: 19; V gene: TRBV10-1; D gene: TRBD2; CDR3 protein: CASSLWPLRAGVISYEQYF
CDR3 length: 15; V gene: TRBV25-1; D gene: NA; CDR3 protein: CASRGKAGPYNEQFF
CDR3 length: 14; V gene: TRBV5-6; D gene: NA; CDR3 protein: CASSPTGLNTEAFF
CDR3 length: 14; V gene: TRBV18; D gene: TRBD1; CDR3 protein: CASSPGQYTDTQYF
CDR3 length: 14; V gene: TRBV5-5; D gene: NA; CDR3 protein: CASSRPGPSYGYTF
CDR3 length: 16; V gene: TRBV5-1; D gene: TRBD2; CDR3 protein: CASSRGNSGRLREQYF
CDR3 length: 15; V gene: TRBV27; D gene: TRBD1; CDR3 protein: CASSASGGVDETQYF
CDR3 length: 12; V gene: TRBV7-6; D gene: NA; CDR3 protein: CASMTLYNEQFF
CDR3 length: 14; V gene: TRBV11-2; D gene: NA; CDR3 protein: CASSSGETNEKLFF
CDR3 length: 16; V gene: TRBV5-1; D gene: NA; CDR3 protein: CASSSSWGRGANVLTF
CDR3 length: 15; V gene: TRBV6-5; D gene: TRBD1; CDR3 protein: CASRSYDRGNTEAFF
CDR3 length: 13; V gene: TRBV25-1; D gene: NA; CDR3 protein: CASSQRLYNEQFF
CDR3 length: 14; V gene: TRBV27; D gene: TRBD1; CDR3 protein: CASSSPGGDYGYTF
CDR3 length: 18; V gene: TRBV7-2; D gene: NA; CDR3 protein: CASSPEEGVRDSGNTIYF
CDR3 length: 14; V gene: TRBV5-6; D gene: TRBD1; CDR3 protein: CASSLQGGEYEQYF
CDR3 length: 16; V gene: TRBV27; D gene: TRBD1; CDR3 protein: CASSSLDRGRSVGYTF
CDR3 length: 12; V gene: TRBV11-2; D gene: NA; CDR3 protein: CASSDSRYEQYF
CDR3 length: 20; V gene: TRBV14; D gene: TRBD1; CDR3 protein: CASSQDRRGQGALVNTEAFF
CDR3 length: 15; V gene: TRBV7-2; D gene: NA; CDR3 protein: CASQPRPLPYNEQFF
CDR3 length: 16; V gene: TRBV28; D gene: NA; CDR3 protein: CASSCSGYGHSYEQYF
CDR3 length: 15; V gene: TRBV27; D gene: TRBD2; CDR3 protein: CASTVTSGTIKTQYF
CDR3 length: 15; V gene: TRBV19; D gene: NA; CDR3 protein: CASIRQASGANVLTF
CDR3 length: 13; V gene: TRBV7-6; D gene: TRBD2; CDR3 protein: CASSSREGLEQYF
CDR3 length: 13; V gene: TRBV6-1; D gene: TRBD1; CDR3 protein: CASGQGGPYEQYF
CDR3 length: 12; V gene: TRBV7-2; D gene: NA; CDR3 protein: CASSLAKETQYF